The rows below give T cell receptor beta chains drawn from one sample of a study of cytomegalovirus exposure and HLA in healthy donors. Assay used: immunoSEQ multiplex PCR; TCRdb lists only in-frame clones, some missing. The profile shows 200,000 or so clones, 82% of them singletons. What was sequenced was PBMCs. The origin of the receptors is a boy between 2 and 10 years old in good health and CMV-seronegative. Each CDR3 is given with its conserved first and last residue. Fields, in order: J gene, clone size, D gene, V gene, CDR3 protein, CDR3 DNA. D genes are given only for firm matches. Some rows mark clone size as missing; the rest say once, few, many or name a class of expanded clone.

>TRBJ2-1|-|TRBD2|TRBV6-5
CASSQTSGPYNEQFF
TGTGCCAGCAGTCAAACTAGCGGCCCCTACAATGAGCAGTTCTTC
>TRBJ2-7|-|-|TRBV2
CASSPDRTVSYEQYF
TGTGCCAGCAGCCCAGACCGGACAGTCTCCTACGAGCAGTACTTC
>TRBJ2-5|few|-|TRBV4-1
CASSQAYLADPGETQYF
TGCGCCAGCAGCCAAGCCTATTTAGCCGACCCCGGGGAGACCCAGTACTTC
>TRBJ1-3|-|-|TRBV27
CASSSGISGNTIYF
TGTGCCAGCAGTTCGGGGATCTCTGGAAACACCATATATTTT
>TRBJ2-7|-|TRBD2|TRBV11-2
CASSPSGGGVLYEQYF
TGTGCCAGCAGCCCATCGGGCGGGGGGGTCCTCTACGAGCAGTACTTC
>TRBJ1-2|-|TRBD1|TRBV7-2
CASSRDRAEGYTF
TGTGCCAGCAGCCGGGACAGGGCGGAAGGCTACACCTTC
>TRBJ1-5|-|-|TRBV4-1
CASSHGQGDQPQHF
TGCGCCAGCAGCCACGGGCAGGGTGATCAGCCCCAGCATTTT
>TRBJ2-1|-|-|TRBV18
CASSPPFGEQFF
TGTGCCAGCTCACCACCGTTCGGTGAGCAGTTCTTC
>TRBJ2-7|few|-|TRBV10-3
CAISEWRGPEGQYF
TGTGCCATCAGTGAGTGGCGGGGGCCCGAGGGGCAGTACTTC
>TRBJ1-1|-|-|TRBV6-5
CASSRNTEAFF
TGTGCCAGCAGTCGGAACACTGAAGCTTTCTTT
>TRBJ1-1|-|-|TRBV19
CASKGVASLNTEAFF
TGTGCCAGTAAGGGGGTGGCCTCTCTGAACACTGAAGCTTTCTTT
>TRBJ1-2|-|-|TRBV5-4
CASSPPQGGVGYTF
TGTGCCAGCAGCCCTCCACAGGGTGGAGTTGGCTACACCTTC
>TRBJ1-1|-|-|TRBV30
CACTGGMNTEAFF
TGTGCCTGCACGGGGGGTATGAACACTGAAGCTTTCTTT
>TRBJ1-5|-|-|TRBV6-5
CASSYAAGNNQPQHF
TGTGCCAGCAGTTACGCAGCAGGGAACAATCAGCCCCAGCATTTT
>TRBJ2-7|-|TRBD1|TRBV4-3
CASSLIRDSSYEQYF
TGCGCCAGCAGCCTAATCCGGGACAGCTCCTACGAGCAGTACTTC
>TRBJ1-3|-|-|TRBV19
CASKNPGTRGGNTIYF
TGTGCCAGTAAAAATCCCGGGACACGCGGTGGAAACACCATATATTTT
>TRBJ1-2|-|TRBD1|TRBV4-1
CASSQNQGADYGYTF
TGCGCCAGCAGCCAAAATCAGGGGGCGGACTATGGCTACACCTTC
>TRBJ1-1|-|-|TRBV7-2
CASSLSPRAFF
TGTGCCAGCAGCTTATCCCCGAGGGCTTTCTTT
>TRBJ2-7|-|TRBD1|TRBV11-3
CASSAGTATEQYF
TGTGCCAGCAGCGCCGGGACAGCAACTGAGCAGTACTTC
>TRBJ1-4|-|TRBD1|TRBV27
CASSLSGQTNEKLFF
TGTGCCAGCAGTCTCTCGGGACAGACTAATGAAAAACTGTTTTTT
>TRBJ2-7|once|TRBD2|TRBV4-3
CASSQDVVGTSGAYEQYF
TGCGCCAGCAGCCAAGATGTGGTAGGGACTAGCGGTGCCTACGAGCAGTACTTC
>TRBJ1-2|-|TRBD1|TRBV13
CASSRRQGGSKGYGYTF
TGTGCCAGCAGCCGTCGACAGGGGGGCTCTAAAGGCTATGGCTACACCTTC
>TRBJ1-4|-|TRBD1|TRBV2
CASSPLTGINEKLFF
TGTGCCAGCAGCCCGCTGACAGGGATTAATGAAAAACTGTTTTTT
>TRBJ1-6|-|TRBD1|TRBV7-6
CASSLRPGGQGHSPLHF
TGTGCCAGCAGCCTCCGCCCGGGGGGACAGGGGCATTCACCCCTCCACTTT
>TRBJ2-5|-|-|TRBV2
CASSPREPKETQYF
TGTGCCAGCAGTCCCCGGGAACCTAAAGAGACCCAGTACTTC
>TRBJ1-2|-|-|TRBV7-9
CSSSSPGTPFYGYTF
TGTTCCAGCAGCTCCCCCGGGACACCGTTCTATGGCTACACCTTC
>TRBJ1-3|few|-|TRBV2
CARDFGNTIYF
TGTGCCAGGGACTTTGGAAACACCATATATTTT
>TRBJ2-2|-|-|TRBV10-3
CATGTTRANTGELFF
TGTGCCACCGGGACAACTCGCGCGAACACCGGGGAGCTGTTTTTT